Listed here are 28 T cell receptor beta chains from one sample, sequenced in a study of T cells in Graves' hyperthyroidism and ophthalmopathy. RNA transcripts provided the source from which TCR beta CDR3 regions were amplified. HTBI primers were used for first-round RT-PCR of the TCR CDR3. Using its own MiXCR run on the multiplex PCR reads, TCRdb lists one record per CDR3 protein. Counted here are some 210,000 distinct CDR3 sequences, under 20% occurring once; the ten biggest clones make up 50%. The sample taken for sequencing was blood. These receptors all come from a man in his forties or fifties with Graves' hyperthyroidism.

Many counts were recorded for this clonotype. This rearrangement joins TRBV12-3 or TRBV12-4 to TRBJ2-1, with TRBD2 matching over 10 bases. V was pared by 7 bases and J by 8 bases, with 5 bases of the junction left unmatched. CDR3 size: 13 residues. CDR3 region: CASTPGLADEQFF. The CDR3 region has the DNA TGTGCCAGCACCCCCGGACTAGCGGATGAGCAGTTCTTC.

This clonotype was detected ten times or more. The chain couples TRBV7-9 to TRBJ2-5; no clear D. CDR3 length: 12 amino acids. Germline-derived CDR1 and CDR2 are SEHNR and FQNEAQ (reference sequence). Deletions cut 2 bases from V and 2 bases from J, with 3 bases between. This CDR3 is CASSLQQETQYF. CDR3 DNA: TGTGCCAGCAGCTTACAGCAAGAGACCCAGTACTTC.

About this clonotype itself: This CDR3 fails to terminate in the conserved phenylalanine or tryptophan, so it likely reflects a read error. The chain couples TRBV2 to TRBJ2-2; D is uncertain. The V end was cut by 4 bases, the J end by 0 bases, with 9 bases between. The CDR3 runs 15 residues. CDR1 is SNHLY and CDR2 is FYNNEI in the germline V gene. The CDR3 region is CASSVQPSNTGELFS. The CDR3 nucleotides read TGTGCCAGCAGTGTACAGCCATCGAACACCGGGGAGCTGTTTTCT.

There are many counts of this clonotype. The V and J genes are TRBV18 and TRBJ2-3; no clear D gene. Germline V lookup: CDR1 KGHSH, CDR2 LQKENI. The CDR3 contains 16 residues. Trimming took off 4 bases at V and 0 bases at J, with 14 bases between the two ends. Here the CDR3 reads CASSRFRVSSTDTQYF. In DNA form, the CDR3 reads TGTGCCAGCTCACGATTCCGGGTCAGTAGCACAGATACGCAGTATTTT.

There are many counts of this clonotype. The chain employs TRBV18 and TRBJ2-5; D uncertain. The V gene's germline CDR1 is KGHSH and CDR2 LQKENI. Trimming removed 4 bases at V and 0 bases at J, with 6 bases between. CDR3 size: 13 residues. CDR3 bases: TGTGCCAGCTCACTAGGGTACCAAGAGACCCAGTACTTC. Amino acids: CASSLGYQETQYF.

This clonotype was detected a few times. The V call is TRBV20-1, the J call TRBJ2-3; no definite D call. CDR3 size: 13 residues. Germline V gene lookup returns CDR1 DFQATT and CDR2 SNEGSKA (reference sequence). V was shortened by 4 bases and J by 3 bases, with 11 bases between the two germline ends. The chain's CDR3 is CSANLLVTDTQYF. DNA of the CDR3: TGCAGTGCTAACTTGCTAGTGACAGATACGCAGTATTTT.

Ten or more counts support this clonotype. The V and J genes are TRBV6-1 and TRBJ1-1; D is perhaps TRBD1 (6 bases). Looked up from germline, CDR1 is MNHNS and CDR2 is SASEGT. This CDR3 is built from 14 residues. The germline V and J ends were trimmed by 2 bases and 1 base, with 8 bases remaining between them. The CDR3 here is CASSERTANTEAFF. CDR3 DNA sequence: TGTGCCAGCAGTGAAAGGACAGCGAACACTGAAGCTTTCTTT.

This chain uses TRBV28 with TRBJ2-1; 10 nucleotides line up with TRBD2. The V and J ends lost 2 bases and 1 base, in that order; junction bases with no gene match: 11. Germline CDR1 reads MDHEN; CDR2 reads SYDVKM. The CDR3 length is 19 residues. The CDR3 loop is CASSLRMGAAGGSYNEQFF. DNA of the CDR3: TGTGCCAGCAGTTTACGAATGGGGGCAGCGGGAGGGTCCTACAATGAGCAGTTCTTC.

This clonotype was detected many times. This chain links TRBV28 with TRBJ2-5, with TRBD2 matching over 7 bases. Trimming at V came to 6 bases and at J to 3 bases, leaving 4 bases not matched to a gene. Germline CDR1 is MDHEN and CDR2 is SYDVKM. CDR3 length: 13 amino acids. CDR3 protein: CASSPGLEETQYF. The CDR3 nucleotides are TGTGCCAGCAGCCCCGGACTAGAAGAGACCCAGTACTTC.

This clonotype was detected a few times. The chain combines TRBV12-5 with TRBJ2-2; no clear D gene. Between the trimmed V and J ends, which lost 6 bases and 1 base, there was a span of 15 bases. Germline CDR1 reads LGHNT; CDR2 reads FRNRAP. This CDR3 is built from 16 residues. The CDR3 sequence: CASGPKLGGNTGELFF. The CDR3 bases are TGTGCTAGTGGACCCAAATTGGGCGGGAACACCGGGGAGCTGTTTTTT. The whole variable domain, filled in from reference TRBV12-5 and TRBJ2-2, reads DARVTQTPRHKVTEMGQEVTMRCQPILGHNTVFWYRQTMMQGLELLAYFRNRAPLDDSGMPKDRFSAEMPDATLATLKIQPSEPRDSAVYFCASGPKLGGNTGELFFGEGSRLTVL.

The chain uses TRBV29-1 and TRBJ1-5; the D gene is possibly TRBD1 (5 bases). CDR1 is SQVTM, CDR2 ANQGSEA, per germline. The CDR3 consists of 13 residues. V lost 7 bases and J 7 bases, leaving 17 bases between the germline ends. CDR3 sequence: CSAASRGDQPQHF. The DNA of the CDR3 is TGCAGCGCCGCAAGCCGGGGGGACCAGCCCCAGCATTTT.

This clonotype has a count of ten or more. This chain uses TRBV28 with TRBJ1-5; TRBD1 aligns across 7 bases. CDR3 length: 14 amino acids. Germline V CDR1 and CDR2: MDHEN, SYDVKM. V lost 6 bases and J lost 0; bases outside the gene matches: 2. CDR3 region: CASSRGFSNQPQHF. The CDR3 DNA reads as TGTGCCAGCAGCAGGGGGTTTAGCAATCAGCCCCAGCATTTT.

Points on this clonotype: A clone one base away is much larger, so this may be a read error. This sequence joins TRBV28 and TRBJ2-1; the match to TRBD1 covers 7 bases. Germline-derived CDR1 and CDR2 are MDHEN and SYDVKM. CDR3 length: 14 residues. This CDR3 is CASSFRQGYSEQFF. The CDR3 region has the DNA TGTGCCAGCAGTTTCAGACAGGGTTACAGTGAGCAGTTCTTC.

This clonotype appeared many times. The chain links TRBV28 to TRBJ2-1; 13 bases are a match to TRBD2. J was trimmed by 9 bases and V by 2 bases; bases with no gene match: 4. The length of the CDR3 is 15 residues. The germline V gene has CDR1 MDHEN and CDR2 SYDVKM. Written as DNA, the CDR3 is TGTGCCAGCAGTTTAGGACTAGCGGGAGTGAGTGAGCAGTTCTTC. It translates to CASSLGLAGVSEQFF. The full variable domain, completed using reference TRBV28 and TRBJ2-1, is DVKVTQSSRYLVKRTGEKVFLECVQDMDHENMFWYRQDPGLGLRLIYFSYDVKMKEKGDIPEGYSVSREKKERFSLILESASTNQTSMYLCASSLGLAGVSEQFFGPGTRLTVL.

V is TRBV27 and J is TRBJ2-2; the D gene is possibly TRBD2 (5 bases). The CDR3 consists of 14 residues. V was clipped by 6 bases and J by 4 bases, with 12 bases between them. Germline-derived CDR1 and CDR2 are MNHEY and SMNVEV (reference sequence). CDR3 bases: TGTGCCAGCAGCCTCGGACGGGGCACCGGGGAGCTGTTTTTT. Translation gives CASSLGRGTGELFF.

V and J are TRBV11-2 and TRBJ2-7, with 8 bases identical to TRBD1. Germline CDR1 and CDR2: SGHAT and FQNNGV. The CDR3 contains 20 residues. J lost 4 bases, V lost 2 bases, and 22 bases had no gene match. The CDR3 DNA reads TGTGCCAGCAGCTTATTTATACGGGACAGGTATCGCGCAGAGCCGTACGAGCAGTACTTC. Its protein is CASSLFIRDRYRAEPYEQYF.

The chain carries TRBV6-2 or TRBV6-3 and TRBJ2-1; D ambiguous. Germline CDR1 reads MNHEY; CDR2 reads SVGEGT. V was pared by 6 bases and J by 3 bases, with 12 bases between. The CDR3 sequence is 14 residues long. The CDR3 protein is CASRDLGIYNEQFF. The CDR3 coding sequence is TGTGCCAGCAGGGATCTCGGTATCTACAATGAGCAGTTCTTC.

At least ten counts were recorded for this clonotype. This rearrangement joins TRBV20-1 to TRBJ2-3, with 8 nucleotides matching TRBD2. The CDR3 runs to 14 residues. J gave up 4 bases and V 5 bases, and 8 bases lay outside the gene matches. The germline gives CDR1 DFQATT, CDR2 SNEGSKA (reference sequence). The CDR3 bases are TGCAGTGCTGCCGGGACTAGGTCTGCAGATACGCAGTATTTT. It is translated as CSAAGTRSADTQYF.

The rearrangement uses TRBV7-9 and TRBJ1-1; D gene ambiguous. Germline-derived CDR1 and CDR2 are SEHNR and FQNEAQ (reference sequence). Deletions cut 3 bases from V and 1 base from J, with 6 bases between. The CDR3 length is 13 residues. The CDR3 bases are TGTGCCAGCAGCTTCCCCCCGAACACTGAAGCTTTCTTT. It specifies CASSFPPNTEAFF.

J is TRBJ2-2 and V is TRBV5-4; weak D call: TRBD2 (6 bases). The CDR3 consists of 12 residues. V was trimmed by 4 bases and J by 13 bases, leaving 14 bases between them. The germline V gene encodes CDR1 SGHNT and CDR2 YYREEE (reference sequence). As DNA, the CDR3 is TGTGCCAGCAGCACGGACGGGAGAGCGCTGTTTTTT. Its translation is CASSTDGRALFF. Full variable domain (rest looked up from reference TRBV5-4 and TRBJ2-2): ETGVTQSPTHLIKTRGQQVTLRCSSQSGHNTVSWYQQALGQGPQFIFQYYREEENGRGNFPPRFSGLQFPNYSSELNVNALELDDSALYLCASSTDGRALFFGEGSRLTVL.

The sample holds many counts of this clonotype. This chain links TRBV5-5 with TRBJ2-5; a possible D gene is TRBD1 (5 bases). CDR3 length equals 15 residues. Trimming removed 5 bases from V and 4 bases from J, with 18 bases in between. Germline V CDR1 and CDR2: SGHKS, YYEKEE (reference sequence). The CDR3 protein is CASSHQGLLAETQYF. In nucleotides, the CDR3 is TGTGCCAGCAGTCATCAGGGTCTCTTGGCAGAGACCCAGTACTTC.

V usage is TRBV11-2 and J usage is TRBJ2-2, with 13 bases fitting TRBD2. Germline trimming cut 4 bases from V and 1 base from J; bases unmatched to any gene: 6. This CDR3 spans 18 amino acids. The germline V gene encodes CDR1 SGHAT and CDR2 FQNNGV. The CDR3 bases are TGTGCCAGCAGCTATTGGACTAGCGGGAGTGTGAACACCGGGGAGCTGTTTTTT. This encodes CASSYWTSGSVNTGELFF.

In nucleotides, the CDR3 is TGCAGCGTAACGGGACAGGGTACAGATACGCAGTATTTT. This translates into CSVTGQGTDTQYF. This chain links TRBV29-1 with TRBJ2-3; TRBD1 matches 9 bases. V lost 6 bases, J lost 3 bases, and 4 bases stayed unmatched. The germline gives CDR1 SQVTM, CDR2 ANQGSEA. The CDR3 covers 13 residues.

This clonotype turned up a few times. The J gene is TRBJ2-7, the V gene TRBV20-1, with D hard to call. CDR1 is DFQATT, CDR2 SNEGSKA, per germline (reference sequence). V dropped 3 bases and J dropped 5 bases, with 5 bases sitting between them. The CDR3 is made up of 10 amino acids. The CDR3 reads CSASRDEQYF. CDR3 nucleotides: TGCAGTGCTAGTAGGGACGAGCAGTACTTC.

At least ten counts were recorded for this clonotype. V usage is TRBV28 and J usage is TRBJ2-2, with TRBD2 matching 7 bases. The CDR3 totals 13 residues. J gave up 7 bases and V 5 bases, and 4 bases lay outside the gene matches. Germline values: CDR1 MDHEN, CDR2 SYDVKM. In DNA, the CDR3 is TGTGCCAGCAGTAGCGGGGCTGGCGGGGAGCTGTTTTTT. Translation gives CASSSGAGGELFF.

This clonotype was seen ten or more times. The V and J genes are TRBV7-8 and TRBJ2-1; TRBD2 aligns across 7 bases. Germline CDR1 is SGHVS and CDR2 is FQNEAQ. The CDR3 totals 17 residues. V dropped 1 base and J dropped 2; count of bases not matched to a gene: 8. The CDR3 DNA reads TGTGCCAGCAGCTTAGTTGGGGCTAGCGGTACCTACAATGAGCAGTTCTTC. Its protein product is CASSLVGASGTYNEQFF. Drawing the rest from reference TRBV7-8 and TRBJ2-1, the complete variable domain is GAGVSQSPRYKVAKRGQDVALRCDPISGHVSLFWYQQALGQGPEFLTYFQNEAQLDKSGLPSDRFFAERPEGSVSTLKIQRTQQEDSAVYLCASSLVGASGTYNEQFFGPGTRLTVL.

This rearrangement joins TRBV9 to TRBJ2-1, with 8 bases matching TRBD2. With 4 bases clipped from V and 0 bases from J, the junction kept 15 bases outside the gene matches. Looked up from germline, CDR1 is SGDLS and CDR2 is YYNGEE. The CDR3 loop spans 19 amino acids. The CDR3 DNA sequence: TGTGCCAGCAGCTCAAGCGGGGGACGCGGGACTAACTCCTACAATGAGCAGTTCTTC. It encodes CASSSSGGRGTNSYNEQFF.

This chain uses TRBV29-1 with TRBJ1-2, with a possible D match to TRBD1 (6 bases). From germline, CDR1 is SQVTM and CDR2 ANQGSEA. V gave up 6 bases and J gave up 5 bases, with 13 bases separating them. CDR3 length equals 12 residues. The CDR3 region is CSVTGQKYGYTF. In DNA form, the CDR3 reads TGCAGCGTAACGGGACAAAAATATGGCTACACCTTC. Combining the CDR3 with reference TRBV29-1 and TRBJ1-2 gives the whole variable domain SAVISQKPSRDICQRGTSLTIQCQVDSQVTMMFWYRQQPGQSLTLIATANQGSEATYESGFVIDKFPISRPNLTFSTLTVSNMSPEDSSIYLCSVTGQKYGYTFGSGTRLTVV.